Included here is one T cell receptor (beta chain) sequence, with context. Its antigen is unidentified. This specimen belongs to a study of response to subunit inactivated influenza vaccine. Regarding the study as a whole: The authors offered the suggestion that each seasonal influenza vaccination recruits few new T cells.

The V end lost 2 bases, the J end lost 8 bases, and 12 bases lay between the germline ends. The germline gives CDR1 MNHEY, CDR2 SVGAGI. This CDR3 is 14 amino acids long. TCRdb reprocessed the RT-PCR reads via MiXCR and lists one record per CDR3 protein. The sample holds under 950,000 distinct CDR3 sequences, less than 25% seen once. The sequence was obtained from a man in his fifties or sixties who received an inactivated influenza vaccine. The starting material was PBMCs from blood, obtained less than 6 days after vaccination. The chain joins TRBV6-5 to TRBJ1-4; TRBD1 might be the D (5 bases). CDR3: CASSYGGEREKLFF. The CDR3 DNA follows: TGTGCCAGCAGTTACGGGGGGGAGCGAGAAAAACTGTTTTTT.